This T cell receptor (beta chain) was obtained from a study of blood T cell repertoires in COVID-19. The J segment lost 12 bases and the V segment lost 3 bases, leaving 3 bases of the junction unmatched. Germline V CDR1 and CDR2: LNHDA, SQIVND (reference sequence). The CDR3 is 12 residues long. Cohort 3 recovered donors had two negative PCRs, clearance, or symptom resolution. Clones were read by immunoSEQ multiplex PCR, and TCRdb kept only the in-frame ones, dropping some. The sample contains 200,000 to 300,000 clones, around 86% of which appear only once. Material: PBMCs or T cells enriched from blood (not recorded which). The TCR sequence derives from a young woman who had recovered from COVID-19. The chain uses TRBV19 and TRBJ2-1; 9 nucleotides align to TRBD2. The CDR3 region has the DNA TGTGCCAGTAGTATCTCAGCGGGAGGGCAGTTCTTC. Protein: CASSISAGGQFF.